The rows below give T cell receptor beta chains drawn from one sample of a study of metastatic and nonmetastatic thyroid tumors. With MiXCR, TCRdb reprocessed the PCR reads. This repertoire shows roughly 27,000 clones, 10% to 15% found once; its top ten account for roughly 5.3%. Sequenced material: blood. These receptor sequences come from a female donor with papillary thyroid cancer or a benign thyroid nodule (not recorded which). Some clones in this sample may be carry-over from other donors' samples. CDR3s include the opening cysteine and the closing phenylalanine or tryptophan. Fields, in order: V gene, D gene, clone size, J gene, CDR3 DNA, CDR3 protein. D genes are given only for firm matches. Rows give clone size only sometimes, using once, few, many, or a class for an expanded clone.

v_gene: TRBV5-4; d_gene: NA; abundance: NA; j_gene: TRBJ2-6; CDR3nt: TGTGCCAGCAGCACCTACCTTGGGGCCAACGTCCTGACTTTC; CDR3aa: CASSTYLGANVLTF
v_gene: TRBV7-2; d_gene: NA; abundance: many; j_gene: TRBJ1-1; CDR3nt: TGTGCCAGCAGCTTACGGGTTCGTGCTGAAGCTTTCTTT; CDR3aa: CASSLRVRAEAFF
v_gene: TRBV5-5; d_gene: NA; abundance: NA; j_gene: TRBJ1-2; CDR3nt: TGTGCCAGCAGTCAGGGGCGGGGGAACTATGGCTACACCTTC; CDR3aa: CASSQGRGNYGYTF
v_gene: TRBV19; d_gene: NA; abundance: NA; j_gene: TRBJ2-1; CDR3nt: TGTGCCAGTAGTACGGCCAGCGCGCGGGGCAATGATCAGTTCTTC; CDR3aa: CASSTASARGNDQFF
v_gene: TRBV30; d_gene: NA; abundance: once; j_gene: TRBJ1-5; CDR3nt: TGTGCCTGGGGTTATAGCAATCAGCCCCAGCATTTT; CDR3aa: CAWGYSNQPQHF
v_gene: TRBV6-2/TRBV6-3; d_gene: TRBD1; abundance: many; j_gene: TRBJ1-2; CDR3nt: TGTGCCAGCAGCTGGGACAGCCCTCTTACCTATGGCTACACCTTC; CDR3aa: CASSWDSPLTYGYTF
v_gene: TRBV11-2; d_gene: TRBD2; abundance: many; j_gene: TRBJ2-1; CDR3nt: TGTGCCAGCAGCTTTAGGACTAGCGGGAGTTACAATGAGCAGTTCTTC; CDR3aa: CASSFRTSGSYNEQFF
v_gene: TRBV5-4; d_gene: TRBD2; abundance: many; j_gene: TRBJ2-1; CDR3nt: TGTGCCAGCAGCTCCCAGACTAGCGGGAGCCACAATGAGCAGTTCTTC; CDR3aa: CASSSQTSGSHNEQFF
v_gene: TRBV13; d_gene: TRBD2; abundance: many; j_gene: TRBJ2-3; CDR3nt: TGTGCCAGCAGCCTCGGCGGACTAGCGAGAGGGGGGTTCACAGATACGCAGTATTTT; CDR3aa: CASSLGGLARGGFTDTQYF
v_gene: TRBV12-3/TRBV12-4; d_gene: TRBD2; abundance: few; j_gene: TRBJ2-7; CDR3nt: TGTGCCATCAGCCCTAGCGGGAGGTTCCCCTACGAGCAGTACTTC; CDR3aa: CAISPSGRFPYEQYF
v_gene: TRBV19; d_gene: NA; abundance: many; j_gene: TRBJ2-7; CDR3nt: TGTGCCAGTAGTCGCAGGGGTGAGTACGAGCAGTACTTC; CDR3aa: CASSRRGEYEQYF
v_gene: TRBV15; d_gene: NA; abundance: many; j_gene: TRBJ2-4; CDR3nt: TGTGCCACCAGCAGAACTGTAGCCAAAAACATTCAGTACTTC; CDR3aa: CATSRTVAKNIQYF
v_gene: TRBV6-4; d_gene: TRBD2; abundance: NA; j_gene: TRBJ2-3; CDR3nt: TGTGCCAGCAGTGACGGGACTAGCGGGGCAGATACGCAGTATTTT; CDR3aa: CASSDGTSGADTQYF
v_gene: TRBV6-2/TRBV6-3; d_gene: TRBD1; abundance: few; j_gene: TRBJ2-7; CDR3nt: TGTGCCAGCAGTTTCGGGACAGTTTCCTACGAGCATTACTTC; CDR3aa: CASSFGTVSYEHYF
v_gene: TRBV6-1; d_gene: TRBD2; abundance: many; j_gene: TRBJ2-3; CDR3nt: TGTGCCAGCAGTGGTGATAGCGGGAGGGCCCGATGGGCAGATACGCAGTATTTT; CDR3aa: CASSGDSGRARWADTQYF
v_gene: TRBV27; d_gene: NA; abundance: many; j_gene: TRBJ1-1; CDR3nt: TGTGCCACCGCGCCCAGGGAGAACACTGAAGCTTTCTTT; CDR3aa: CATAPRENTEAFF
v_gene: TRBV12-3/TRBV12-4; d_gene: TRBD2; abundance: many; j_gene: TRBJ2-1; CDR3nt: TGTGCCAGCAGCTTAAGGATTTTAGTGGGGGGGGACAATGAGCAGTTCTTC; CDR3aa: CASSLRILVGGDNEQFF
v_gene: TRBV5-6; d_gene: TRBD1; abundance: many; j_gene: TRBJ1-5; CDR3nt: TGTGCCAGCAGCTTGTGGACAGGGGGTAATCAGCCCCAGCATTTT; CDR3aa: CASSLWTGGNQPQHF
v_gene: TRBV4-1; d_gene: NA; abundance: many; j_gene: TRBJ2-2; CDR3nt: TGCGCCAGCGGAACGACAGTGTGGAACACCGGGGAGCTGTTTTTT; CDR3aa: CASGTTVWNTGELFF
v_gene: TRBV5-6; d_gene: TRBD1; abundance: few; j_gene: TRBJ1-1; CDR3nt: TGTGCCAGCAGCTTGCTAGGAGAGGGGGCTTGGACTGAAGCTTTCTTT; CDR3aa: CASSLLGEGAWTEAFF
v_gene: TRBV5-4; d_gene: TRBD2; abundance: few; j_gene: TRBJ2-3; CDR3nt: TGTGCCAGCAGCTTGAGAGTGGGGGGGACGGGGGATACGCAGTATTTT; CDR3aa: CASSLRVGGTGDTQYF
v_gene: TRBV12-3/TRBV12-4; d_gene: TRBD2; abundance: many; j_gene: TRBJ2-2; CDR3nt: TGTGCCAGCAGCCCCAGCGGGAGCAACACCGGGGAGCTGTTTTTT; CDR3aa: CASSPSGSNTGELFF
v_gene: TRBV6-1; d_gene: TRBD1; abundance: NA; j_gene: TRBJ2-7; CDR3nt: TGTGCCAGCAGTCCACTCCGGACAGGGTTGACCTACGAGCAGTACTTC; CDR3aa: CASSPLRTGLTYEQYF
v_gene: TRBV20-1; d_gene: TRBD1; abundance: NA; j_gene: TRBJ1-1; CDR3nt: TGCAGTGCTGGGACAGGTTACACTGAAGCTTTCTTT; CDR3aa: CSAGTGYTEAFF
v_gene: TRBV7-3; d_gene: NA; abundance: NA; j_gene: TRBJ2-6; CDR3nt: TGTGCCAGCAGCCGAGGGACCGTGTCTGGGGTCAACGTCCCGACTTTC; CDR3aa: CASSRGTVSGVNVPTF
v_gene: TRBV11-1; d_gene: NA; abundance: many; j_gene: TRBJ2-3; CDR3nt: TGTGCCAGCAGCTTAGCCCCCCAGCCAGATACGCAGTATTTT; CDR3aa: CASSLAPQPDTQYF
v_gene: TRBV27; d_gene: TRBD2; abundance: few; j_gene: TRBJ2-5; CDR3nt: TGTGCCAGCAGTCCCGGGACTAGCGGGAGGGCCGGAGAGACCCAGTACTTC; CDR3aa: CASSPGTSGRAGETQYF
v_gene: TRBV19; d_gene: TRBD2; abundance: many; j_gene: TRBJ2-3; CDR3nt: TGTGCCAGTAGTATGAGGTCCCGGACTAGCGGGAGGGCCACAGATACGCAGTATTTT; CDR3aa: CASSMRSRTSGRATDTQYF
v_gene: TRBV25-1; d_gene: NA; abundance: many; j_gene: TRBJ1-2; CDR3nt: TGTGCCAGCAGTGAATATATCCAGGGAGCTAACTATGGCTACACCTTC; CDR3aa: CASSEYIQGANYGYTF
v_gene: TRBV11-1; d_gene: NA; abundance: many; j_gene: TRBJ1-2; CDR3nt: TGTGCCAGCAGCTTAGGATCGGGCAGGCAGGACTATGGCTACACCTTC; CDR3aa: CASSLGSGRQDYGYTF
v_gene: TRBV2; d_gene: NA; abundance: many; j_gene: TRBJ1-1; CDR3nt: TGTGCCAGCCGGCCCGTCCCCAACACTGAAGCTTTCTTT; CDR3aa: CASRPVPNTEAFF
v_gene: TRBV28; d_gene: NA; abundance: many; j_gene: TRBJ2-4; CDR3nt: TGTGCCAGCAGTTGGACCAAAAACATTCAGTACTTC; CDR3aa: CASSWTKNIQYF
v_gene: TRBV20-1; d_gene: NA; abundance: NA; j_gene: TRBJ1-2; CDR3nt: TGCAGTGCTAGAAACCACAGGGAAAGGGACTATGGCTACACCTTC; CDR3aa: CSARNHRERDYGYTF
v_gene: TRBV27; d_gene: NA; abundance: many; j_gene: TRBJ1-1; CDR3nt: TGTGCCAGCAGTTGGTCCGTGATGAACACTGAAGCTTTCTTT; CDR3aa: CASSWSVMNTEAFF
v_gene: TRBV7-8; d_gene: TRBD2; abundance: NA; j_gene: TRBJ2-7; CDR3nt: TGTGCCAGCAGCAAGGGACTAGCGGGAACTGTAGGGGGGCAGTACTTC; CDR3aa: CASSKGLAGTVGGQYF
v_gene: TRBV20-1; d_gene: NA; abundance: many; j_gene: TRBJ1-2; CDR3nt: TGCAGTGCTATCCCAGGGCGGCTAAGCGGCTACACCTTC; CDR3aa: CSAIPGRLSGYTF
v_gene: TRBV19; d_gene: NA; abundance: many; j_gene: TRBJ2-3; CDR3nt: TGTGCCAGTAGTACCCGGCAGTCCAGTTCTAGCACAGATACGCAGTATTTT; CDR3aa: CASSTRQSSSSTDTQYF
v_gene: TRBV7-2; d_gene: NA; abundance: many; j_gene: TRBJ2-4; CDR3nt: TGTGCCAGCACCTCTCGGGGCGGGGAAAACATTCAGTACTTC; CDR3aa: CASTSRGGENIQYF
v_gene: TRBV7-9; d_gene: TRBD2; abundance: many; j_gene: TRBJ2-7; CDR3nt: TGTGCCAGCAGCTTACGGCAGGCTAGCGGGAGTCTAAGGGGATACGAGCAGTACTTC; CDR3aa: CASSLRQASGSLRGYEQYF
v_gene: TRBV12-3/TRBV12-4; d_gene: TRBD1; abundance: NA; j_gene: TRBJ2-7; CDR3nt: TGTGCCAGCAGTTCCCCCCATGCTCCGACAGGGATTTTGTACGAGCAGTCCTTC; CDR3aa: CASSSPHAPTGILYEQSF
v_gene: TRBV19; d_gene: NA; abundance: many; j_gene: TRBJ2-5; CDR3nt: TGTGCCAGTAGTATTAGCGGCGGGACCCAGTACTTC; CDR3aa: CASSISGGTQYF
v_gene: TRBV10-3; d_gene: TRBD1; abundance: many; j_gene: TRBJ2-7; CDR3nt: TGTGCCACCCAGTTAGGGGACAGGGGGGGCGAGCAGTACTTC; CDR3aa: CATQLGDRGGEQYF
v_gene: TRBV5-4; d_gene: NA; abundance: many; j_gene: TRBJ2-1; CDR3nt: TGTGCCAGCAGCTTGGGCCCAGGGCCCACTAATGAGCAGTTCTTC; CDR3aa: CASSLGPGPTNEQFF
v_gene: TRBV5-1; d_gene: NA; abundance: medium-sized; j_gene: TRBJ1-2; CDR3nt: TGCGCCAGCAGCTTGCGGTCGGACCACCGCATGGATGGCTACACCTTC; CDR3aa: CASSLRSDHRMDGYTF
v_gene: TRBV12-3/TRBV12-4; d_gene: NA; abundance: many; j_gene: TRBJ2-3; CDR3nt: TGTGCCAGCAGTTTAACAGATACGCAGTATTTT; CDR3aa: CASSLTDTQYF
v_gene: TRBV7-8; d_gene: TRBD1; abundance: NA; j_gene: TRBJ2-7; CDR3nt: TGTGCCAGCAGCTTATCCGGGACAGGGGAGCCCTACGAGCAGTACTTC; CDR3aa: CASSLSGTGEPYEQYF
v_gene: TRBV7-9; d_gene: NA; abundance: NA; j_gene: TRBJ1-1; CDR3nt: TGTGCCAGCAGCTTATCGCTTGGGGGTCACACTGAAGCTTTCTTT; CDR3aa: CASSLSLGGHTEAFF
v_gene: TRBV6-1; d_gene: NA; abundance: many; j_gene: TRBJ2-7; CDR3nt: TGTGCCAGCAAGACAGCAAGAGGCGAGCAGTACTTC; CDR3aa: CASKTARGEQYF